The 9 T cell receptor beta chains below come from one sample, sequenced in a study of radiation and T cells in renal cell carcinoma. Specified time point: baseline pretreatment blood. Treatment: 15 Gy SBRT to primary tumor, nephrectomy 4 weeks later. Clones were read by immunoSEQ multiplex PCR, and TCRdb kept only the in-frame ones, dropping some. The data contain 140,000 to 150,000 clones, about nine tenths of them seen just once; the ten biggest clones take up roughly 4.1%. Source: blood, taken from a patient whose treatment included radiotherapy and nephrectomy. These receptors all stem from a woman aged 70 to 79 with renal cell carcinoma.

The gene calls are TRBV2 and TRBJ2-4; D unclear. The germline V and J ends were trimmed by 8 bases and 9 bases, with 11 bases remaining between them. Germline V gene sequence: CDR1 SNHLY, CDR2 FYNNEI. This CDR3 has 11 residues. CDR3 residues: CASVEFGIQYF. As DNA, the CDR3 is TGTGCCAGCGTGGAATTTGGCATTCAGTACTTC. The variable domain in full, completed from reference TRBV2 and TRBJ2-4, reads EPEVTQTPSHQVTQMGQEVILRCVPISNHLYFYWYRQILGQKVEFLVSFYNNEISEKSEIFDDQFSVERPDGSNFTLKIRSTKLEDSAMYFCASVEFGIQYFGAGTRLSVL.

Here the CDR3 DNA reads TGTGCCACCCGGCCCCCGGGACAGGGCAACGAGCAGTACTTC. It encodes CATRPPGQGNEQYF. The chain has TRBV15 and TRBJ2-7; 9 positions match TRBD1. CDR1 and CDR2 from the germline V gene are LNHNV and YYDKDF (reference sequence). The V gene end was trimmed by 8 bases and the J gene end by 5 bases; junction bases not matched to a gene: 10. The CDR3 covers 14 residues.

Note on this clone: The sample carries other DNA sequences with the same CDR3. This chain links TRBV19 with TRBJ2-7, with 8 bases lining up with TRBD2. This CDR3 contains 13 residues. The V segment lost 3 bases and the J segment 4 bases; nucleotides outside the gene matches: 2. Germline CDR1 reads LNHDA; CDR2 reads SQIVND (reference sequence). For the CDR3, the DNA is TGTGCCAGTAGTATCGGGAGGGGATACGAGCAGTACTTC. This codes for CASSIGRGYEQYF. The whole variable domain, remainder taken from reference TRBV19 and TRBJ2-7, is DGGITQSPKYLFRKEGQNVTLSCEQNLNHDAMYWYRQDPGQGLRLIYYSQIVNDFQKGDIAEGYSVSREKKESFPLTVTSAQKNPTAFYLCASSIGRGYEQYFGPGTRLTVT.

The CDR3 DNA is TGTGCCAGCAGCCGGGGACAGGGGTGGGATGAGCAGTTCTTC. Translated, it gives CASSRGQGWDEQFF. The rearrangement uses TRBV5-5 and TRBJ2-1, with 10 nucleotides matching TRBD1. This CDR3 has 14 amino acids. Germline V lookup: CDR1 SGHKS, CDR2 YYEKEE (reference sequence). Losses at the gene ends were 4 bases for V and 8 bases for J; bases not matched to a gene: 6.

The J gene is TRBJ1-6, the V gene TRBV15; D gene unclear. Between the trimmed V and J ends, which lost 8 bases and 5 bases, there was a span of 16 bases. CDR1 is LNHNV, CDR2 YYDKDF, per germline (reference sequence). The CDR3 extends over 15 amino acids. CDR3: CATAPGGKDNSPLHF. For the CDR3, the DNA is TGTGCCACCGCGCCGGGAGGGAAGGATAATTCACCCCTCCACTTT.

V usage is TRBV6-5 and J usage is TRBJ2-2; D remains ambiguous. With 8 bases removed from V and 2 bases from J, the gap between germline ends came to 6 bases. Germline V gene sequence: CDR1 MNHEY, CDR2 SVGAGI. The CDR3 loop spans 12 amino acids. In DNA form, the CDR3 reads TGTGCCAGCGGGATTAACACCGGGGAGCTGTTTTTT. The encoded protein is CASGINTGELFF.

The V gene is TRBV7-6, the J gene TRBJ2-2; D is possibly TRBD1 (6 bases). There are 14 residues in the CDR3. In germline, CDR1 is SGHVS, CDR2 FNYEAQ. The ends were cut back, 5 bases at V and 3 bases at J, with 10 bases in the middle. CDR3 bases: TGTGCCAGCAGCCTTAGACAGGACACCGGGGAGCTGTTTTTT. This translates into CASSLRQDTGELFF.

The chain links TRBV21-1 to TRBJ2-1; the table's D call, TRBD1, was not checked against the DNA. TRBV21-1 is annotated as a pseudogene. This CDR3 is built from 15 residues. The CDR3 spells CASSVQGATYNEQFF. The CDR3 DNA follows: TGTGCCAGCAGCGTCCAGGGGGCAACCTACAATGAGCAGTTCTTC.

The rearrangement uses TRBV7-2 and TRBJ2-1; a weak D match, TRBD2 (5 bases). This CDR3 region has 11 residues. V was pared by 4 bases and J by 12 bases, with 10 bases between. The V gene's germline CDR1 is SGHTA and CDR2 FQGNSA. CDR3 bases: TGTGCCAGCAGCTCGCGGAGCGGGCAGTTCTTC. It translates to CASSSRSGQFF.